Each of the 5 T cell receptor beta chains below was sequenced from the same sample in a study of blood T cells in healthy people across ages. Alongside a J-beta primer mix, a sample-barcoded 5' primer served in a second PCR lasting roughly 7 to 11 cycles. MiXCR was run by TCRdb on the 5' RACE reads, yielding one entry per CDR3 protein. The table records roughly 2 million distinct CDR3 sequences, 40% to 55% of them present only once. The sequenced material came from blood. The receptors come from a middle-aged woman in good health.

For the CDR3, the DNA is TGTGCCAGCAGCTACTACCGGGACAGCACTAATTCACCCCTCCACTTT. Residues: CASSYYRDSTNSPLHF. The gene calls are TRBV7-2 and TRBJ1-6; TRBD1 agrees at 7 bases. The V gene end was trimmed by 4 bases and the J gene end by 6 bases; junction bases not matched to a gene: 9. Germline V gives CDR1 SGHTA, CDR2 FQGNSA. The CDR3 is 16 residues long.

This clonotype has at least ten counts. The CDR3, as DNA: TGCGCCAGTGGAGCTAACTATGGCTACACCTTC. Protein sequence: CASGANYGYTF. The V gene is TRBV4-1, the J gene TRBJ1-2; unclear D gene. CDR3 size: 11 residues. Trimming cost V 9 bases and J 0 bases, with 5 bases left between them. Germline values: CDR1 MGHRA, CDR2 YSYEKL.

As to this clonotype: One end of the junction varies from germline; a read error may be responsible. The chain is built from TRBV20-1 and TRBJ2-6, with TRBD1 matching 7 bases. There are 19 residues in the CDR3. Germline lookup yields CDR1 DFQATT and CDR2 SNEGSKA (reference sequence). CDR3 protein: CSARLVIGQVHSGANVPTF. For the CDR3, the DNA is TGCAGTGCTAGACTAGTCATAGGACAGGTTCACTCTGGGGCCAACGTCCCGACTTTC.

A few counts support this clonotype. This rearrangement joins TRBV7-8 to TRBJ1-5; 8 bases align to TRBD1. This CDR3 contains 14 residues. Germline assignment: CDR1 SGHVS and CDR2 FQNEAQ. V shed 6 bases, J shed 7 bases, and the junction held 8 bases outside the gene matches. CDR3 protein: CASRGTGLSQPQHF. CDR3 sequence (DNA): TGTGCCAGCAGGGGGACAGGTCTTTCCCAGCCCCAGCATTTT.

This clonotype was counted between two and nine times. The CDR3 DNA reads TGTGCCAGCAGCTTCCCCGCGAGCGGATTCACAGATACGCAGTATTTT. It yields the protein CASSFPASGFTDTQYF. This chain connects TRBV7-2 to TRBJ2-3; TRBD2 is a possible D gene (5 bases). The V end lost 3 bases, the J end lost 2 bases, and 15 bases lay between the germline ends. CDR1 SGHTA and CDR2 FQGNSA come from the germline V gene. The CDR3 is 16 residues long.